This T cell receptor (beta chain) was identified in a study of regulatory T cells in long-lasting Graves disease. Study overall: Persistent cases took antithyroid drugs over 5 years and stayed TSH receptor antibody positive. Study results and limitations: Compared with new cases, persistent Graves' patients showed reduced TCR diversity. It was in persistent disease that TRBV28, TRBJ1-2 and TRBJ2-5 were favored.

Documented time point: persistent/refractory GD, antithyroid drugs over 5 years with positive TRAb. PBMC RNA served as the TCR library source. Peripheral blood, around 10 milliliters of it, was drawn into EDTA tubes. This CDR3 is built from 13 residues. Trimming took 5 bases from V and 7 from J; bases not matched to a gene: 7. To make TCR beta libraries, researchers used iRepertoire HTBI primers and Arm-PCR of CDR3 regions. TCRdb used MiXCR to reprocess the multiplex PCR reads, holding one entry per CDR3 protein. This table has hundreds of thousands of distinct CDR3 sequences, more than 20% appearing once. Note on this clonotype: Its antigen remains unidentified. Being one base from a much bigger clone, this may be a read error.

This clonotype was obtained from a female donor with Graves disease. The rearrangement links TRBV12-3 or TRBV12-4 to TRBJ1-2; 7 bases match TRBD1. The specimen was peripheral blood mononuclear cells (PBMCs), collected when the disease was refractory, from a patient treated with antithyroid drugs. For the CDR3, the DNA is TGTGCCAGCAGTGTAAGACAGGGACGTGGCTACACCTTC. Translation: CASSVRQGRGYTF.